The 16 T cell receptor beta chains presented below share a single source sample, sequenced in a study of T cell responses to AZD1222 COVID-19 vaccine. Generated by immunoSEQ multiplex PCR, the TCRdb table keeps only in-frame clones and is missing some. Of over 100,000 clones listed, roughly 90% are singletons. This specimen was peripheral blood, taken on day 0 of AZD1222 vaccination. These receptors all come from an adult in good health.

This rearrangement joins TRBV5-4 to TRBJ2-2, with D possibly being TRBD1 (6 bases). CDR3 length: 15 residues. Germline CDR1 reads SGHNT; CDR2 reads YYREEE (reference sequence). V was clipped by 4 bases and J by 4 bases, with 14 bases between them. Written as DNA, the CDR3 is TGTGCCAGCAGCGCACAGGGTCGGGGCACCGGGGAGCTGTTTTTT. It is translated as CASSAQGRGTGELFF.

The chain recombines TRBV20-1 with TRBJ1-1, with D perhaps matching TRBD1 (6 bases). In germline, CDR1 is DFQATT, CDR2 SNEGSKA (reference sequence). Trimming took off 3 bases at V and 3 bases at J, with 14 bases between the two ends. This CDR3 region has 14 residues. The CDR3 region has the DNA TGCAGTGCTAGTCTCGCGACAGGAGACACTGAAGCTTTCTTT. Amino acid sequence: CSASLATGDTEAFF.

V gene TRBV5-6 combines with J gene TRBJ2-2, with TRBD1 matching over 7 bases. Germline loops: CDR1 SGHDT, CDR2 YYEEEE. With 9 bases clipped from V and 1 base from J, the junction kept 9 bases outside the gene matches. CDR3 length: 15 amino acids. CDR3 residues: CATTKGGLNTGELFF. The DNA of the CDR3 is TGTGCCACCACGAAAGGGGGCTTGAACACCGGGGAGCTGTTTTTT.

The CDR3 region has the DNA TGCGCCAGCAGCTCCAAGCGGGAGGGCCACCAAGATACGCAGTATTTT. It codes for CASSSKREGHQDTQYF. The chain joins TRBV5-1 to TRBJ2-3; the match to TRBD2 covers 10 bases. The germline V gene has CDR1 SGHRS and CDR2 YFSETQ. With 3 bases clipped from V and 5 bases from J, the junction kept 9 bases outside the gene matches. The CDR3 totals 16 residues.

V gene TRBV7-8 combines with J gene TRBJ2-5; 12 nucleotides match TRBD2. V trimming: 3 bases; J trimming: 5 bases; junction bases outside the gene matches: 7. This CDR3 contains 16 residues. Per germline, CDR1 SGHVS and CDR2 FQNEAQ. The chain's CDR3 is CASSFASGGAGETQYF. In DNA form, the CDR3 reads TGTGCCAGCAGCTTCGCTAGCGGGGGGGCGGGGGAGACCCAGTACTTC.

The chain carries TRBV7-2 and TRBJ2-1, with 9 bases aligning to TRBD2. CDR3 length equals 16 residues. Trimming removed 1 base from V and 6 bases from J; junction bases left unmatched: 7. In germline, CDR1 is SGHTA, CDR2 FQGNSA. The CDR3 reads CASSLESGRNPNEQFF. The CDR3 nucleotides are TGTGCCAGCAGCTTAGAGAGCGGGAGGAACCCCAATGAGCAGTTCTTC.

CDR3 sequence reads: CATSLGATGELFF. The CDR3 DNA reads TGTGCCACCTCTTTAGGGGCCACCGGGGAGCTGTTTTTT. The chain recombines TRBV19 with TRBJ2-2; possible D gene TRBD1, 5 bases. The CDR3 has 13 amino acids. The germline V and J ends were trimmed by 10 bases and 4 bases, with 13 bases remaining between them. The germline V gene has CDR1 LNHDA and CDR2 SQIVND (reference sequence).

The chain's CDR3 is CASSLGQGGRGTEAFF. CDR3 bases: TGTGCCAGCAGCTTGGGACAGGGGGGTAGGGGCACTGAAGCTTTCTTT. The gene calls are TRBV7-8 and TRBJ1-1, with 11 bases fitting TRBD1. CDR3 length: 16 residues. V shed 3 bases, J shed 4 bases, and the junction held 7 bases outside the gene matches. Germline V lookup: CDR1 SGHVS, CDR2 FQNEAQ.

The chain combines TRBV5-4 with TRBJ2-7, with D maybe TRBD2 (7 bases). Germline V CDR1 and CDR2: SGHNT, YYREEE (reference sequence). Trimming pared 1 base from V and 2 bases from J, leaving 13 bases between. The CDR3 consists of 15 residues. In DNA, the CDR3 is TGTGCCAGCAGCTTGAACGGGGGGCTAACCTACGAGCAGTACTTC. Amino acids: CASSLNGGLTYEQYF.

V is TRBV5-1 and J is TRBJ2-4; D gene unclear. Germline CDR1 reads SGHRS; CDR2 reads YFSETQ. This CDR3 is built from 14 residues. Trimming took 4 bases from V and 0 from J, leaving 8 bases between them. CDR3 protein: CASSRQEAKNIQYF. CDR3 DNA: TGCGCCAGCAGCAGGCAGGAAGCCAAAAACATTCAGTACTTC.

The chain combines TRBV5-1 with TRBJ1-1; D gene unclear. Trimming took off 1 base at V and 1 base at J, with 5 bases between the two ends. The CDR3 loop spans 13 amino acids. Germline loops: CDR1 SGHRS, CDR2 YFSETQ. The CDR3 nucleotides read TGCGCCAGCAGCTTGAAGACGAACACTGAAGCTTTCTTT. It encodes CASSLKTNTEAFF.

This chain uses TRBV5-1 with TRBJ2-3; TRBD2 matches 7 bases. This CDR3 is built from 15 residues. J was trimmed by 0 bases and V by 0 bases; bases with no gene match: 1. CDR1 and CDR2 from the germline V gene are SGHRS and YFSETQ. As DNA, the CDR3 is TGCGCCAGCAGCTTGGACGGGAGGAGCACAGATACGCAGTATTTT. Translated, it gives CASSLDGRSTDTQYF.

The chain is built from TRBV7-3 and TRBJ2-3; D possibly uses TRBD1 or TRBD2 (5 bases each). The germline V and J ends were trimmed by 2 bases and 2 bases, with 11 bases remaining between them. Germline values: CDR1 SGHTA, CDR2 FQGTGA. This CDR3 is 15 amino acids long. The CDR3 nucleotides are TGTGCCAGCAGCTTATATGGGGGACCCACAGATACGCAGTATTTT. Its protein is CASSLYGGPTDTQYF.

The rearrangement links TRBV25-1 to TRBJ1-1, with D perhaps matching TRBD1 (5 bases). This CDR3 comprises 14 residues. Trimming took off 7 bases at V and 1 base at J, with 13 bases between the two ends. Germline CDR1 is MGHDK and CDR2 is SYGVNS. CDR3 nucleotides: TGTGCCAGCAATCTTGGGGGGGGGAACACTGAAGCTTTCTTT. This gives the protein CASNLGGGNTEAFF.

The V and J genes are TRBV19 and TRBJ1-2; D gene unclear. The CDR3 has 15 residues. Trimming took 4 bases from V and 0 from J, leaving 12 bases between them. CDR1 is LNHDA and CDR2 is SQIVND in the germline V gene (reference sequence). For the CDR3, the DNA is TGTGCCAGTAGTACCTTCACAGAAGCTAACTATGGCTACACCTTC. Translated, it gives CASSTFTEANYGYTF.

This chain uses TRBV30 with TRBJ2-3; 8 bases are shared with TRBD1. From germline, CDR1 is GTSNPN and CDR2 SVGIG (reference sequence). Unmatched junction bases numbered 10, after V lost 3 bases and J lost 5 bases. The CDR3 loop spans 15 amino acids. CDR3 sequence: CAWRDRGILGDTQYF. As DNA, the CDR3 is TGTGCCTGGAGAGACAGGGGAATACTTGGAGATACGCAGTATTTT.